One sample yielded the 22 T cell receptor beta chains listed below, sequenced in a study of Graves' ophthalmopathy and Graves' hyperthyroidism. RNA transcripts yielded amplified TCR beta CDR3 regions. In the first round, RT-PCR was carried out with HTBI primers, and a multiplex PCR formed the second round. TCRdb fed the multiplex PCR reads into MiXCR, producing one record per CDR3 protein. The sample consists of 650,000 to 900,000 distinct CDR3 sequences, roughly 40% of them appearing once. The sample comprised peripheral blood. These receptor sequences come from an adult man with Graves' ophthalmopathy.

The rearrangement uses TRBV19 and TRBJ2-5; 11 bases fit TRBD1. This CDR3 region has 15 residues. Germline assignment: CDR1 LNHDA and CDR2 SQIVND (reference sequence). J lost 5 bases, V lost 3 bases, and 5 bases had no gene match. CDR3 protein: CASSIGQGAPETQYF. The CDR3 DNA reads TGTGCCAGTAGTATCGGACAGGGGGCGCCTGAGACCCAGTACTTC.

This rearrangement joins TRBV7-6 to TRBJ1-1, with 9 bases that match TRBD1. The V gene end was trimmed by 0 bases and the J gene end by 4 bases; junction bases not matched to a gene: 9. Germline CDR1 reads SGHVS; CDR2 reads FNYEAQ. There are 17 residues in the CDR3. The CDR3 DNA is TGTGCCAGCAGCTTAGCGGGGACCGGGACAGGGATCACTGAAGCTTTCTTT. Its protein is CASSLAGTGTGITEAFF.

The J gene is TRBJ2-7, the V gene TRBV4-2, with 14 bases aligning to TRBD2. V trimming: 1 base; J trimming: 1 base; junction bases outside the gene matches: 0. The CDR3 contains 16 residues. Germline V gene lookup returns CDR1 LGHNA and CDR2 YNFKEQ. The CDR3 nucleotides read TGTGCCAGCAGCCAAGGACTAGCGGGAGGGTCCTACGAGCAGTACTTC. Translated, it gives CASSQGLAGGSYEQYF.

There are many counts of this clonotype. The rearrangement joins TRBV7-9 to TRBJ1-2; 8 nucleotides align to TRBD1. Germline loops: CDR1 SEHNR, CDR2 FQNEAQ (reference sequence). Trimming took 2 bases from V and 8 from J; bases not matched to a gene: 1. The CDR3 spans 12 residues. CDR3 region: CASSLSGGGYTF. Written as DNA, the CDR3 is TGTGCCAGCAGCTTATCAGGGGGCGGCTACACCTTC.

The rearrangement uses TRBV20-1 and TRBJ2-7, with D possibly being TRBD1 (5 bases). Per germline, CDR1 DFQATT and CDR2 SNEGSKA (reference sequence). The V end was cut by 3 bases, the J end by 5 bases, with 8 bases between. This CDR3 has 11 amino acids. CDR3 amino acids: CSARTVHEQYF. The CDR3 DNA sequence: TGCAGTGCTAGGACAGTGCACGAGCAGTACTTC.

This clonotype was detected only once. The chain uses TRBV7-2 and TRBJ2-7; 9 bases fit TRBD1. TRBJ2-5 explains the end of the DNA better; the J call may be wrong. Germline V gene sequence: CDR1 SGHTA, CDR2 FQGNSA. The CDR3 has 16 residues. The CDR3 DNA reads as TGTGCCAGCAGCTTAGGCTCGGACAGGGGTGTCGAGACCCAGTACTTC. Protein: CASSLGSDRGVETQYF.

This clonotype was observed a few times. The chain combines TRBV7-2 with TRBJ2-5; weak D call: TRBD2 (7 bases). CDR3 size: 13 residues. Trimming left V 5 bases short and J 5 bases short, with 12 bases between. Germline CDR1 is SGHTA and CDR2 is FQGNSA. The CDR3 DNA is TGTACCAGCAGCCCGGGGGGCGGGGAGACCCAGTACTTC. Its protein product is CTSSPGGGETQYF.

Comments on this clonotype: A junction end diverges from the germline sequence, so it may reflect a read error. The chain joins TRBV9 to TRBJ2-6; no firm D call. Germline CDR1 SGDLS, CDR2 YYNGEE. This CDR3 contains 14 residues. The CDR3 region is CTSRGSSGANVLTF. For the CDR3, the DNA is TGTACCAGCAGAGGTAGCTCTGGGGCCAACGTCCTGACTTTC.

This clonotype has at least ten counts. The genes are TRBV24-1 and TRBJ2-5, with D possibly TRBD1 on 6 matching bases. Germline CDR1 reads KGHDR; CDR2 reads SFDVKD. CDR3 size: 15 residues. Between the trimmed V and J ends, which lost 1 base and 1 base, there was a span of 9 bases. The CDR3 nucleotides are TGTGCCACCAGTGATTTTTCCAGGGGCCAAGAGACCCAGTACTTC. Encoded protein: CATSDFSRGQETQYF.

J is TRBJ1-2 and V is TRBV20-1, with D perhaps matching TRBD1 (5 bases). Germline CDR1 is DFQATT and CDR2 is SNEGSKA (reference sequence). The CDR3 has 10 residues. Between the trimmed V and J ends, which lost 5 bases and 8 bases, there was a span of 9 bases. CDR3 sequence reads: CSAVGTGYTF. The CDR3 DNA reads TGCAGTGCTGTGGGGACCGGCTACACCTTC.

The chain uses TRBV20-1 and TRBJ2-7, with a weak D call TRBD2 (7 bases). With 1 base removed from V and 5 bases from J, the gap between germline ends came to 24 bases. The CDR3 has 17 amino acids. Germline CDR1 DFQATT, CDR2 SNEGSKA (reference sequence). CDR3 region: CSARVPPGAGVPHEQYF. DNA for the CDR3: TGCAGTGCTAGAGTTCCTCCGGGGGCGGGGGTCCCCCACGAGCAGTACTTC.

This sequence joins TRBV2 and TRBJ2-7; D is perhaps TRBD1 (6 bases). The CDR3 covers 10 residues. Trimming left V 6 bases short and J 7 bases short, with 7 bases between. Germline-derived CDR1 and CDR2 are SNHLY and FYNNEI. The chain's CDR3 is CASRGTEQYF. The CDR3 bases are TGTGCCAGCAGAGGGACAGAGCAGTACTTC.

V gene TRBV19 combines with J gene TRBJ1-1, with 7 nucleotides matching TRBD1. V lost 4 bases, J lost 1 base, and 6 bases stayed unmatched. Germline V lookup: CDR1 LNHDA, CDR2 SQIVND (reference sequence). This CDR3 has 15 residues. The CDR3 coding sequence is TGTGCCAGTAGTACATCCCGGGACAGGAACACTGAAGCTTTCTTT. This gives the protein CASSTSRDRNTEAFF.

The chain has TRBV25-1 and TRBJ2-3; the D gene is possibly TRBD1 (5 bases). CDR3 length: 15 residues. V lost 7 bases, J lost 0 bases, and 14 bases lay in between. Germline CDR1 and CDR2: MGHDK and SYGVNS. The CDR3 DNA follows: TGTGCCAGCAAGGTGGGGCTATCGAGCACAGATACGCAGTATTTT. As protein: CASKVGLSSTDTQYF.

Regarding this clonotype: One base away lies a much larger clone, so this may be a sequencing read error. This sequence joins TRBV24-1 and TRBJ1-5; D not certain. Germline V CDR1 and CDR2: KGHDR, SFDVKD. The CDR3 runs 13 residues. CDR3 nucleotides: TGTGTCATCCGACATGACGTCAATCAGCCCCAGCATTTT. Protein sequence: CVIRHDVNQPQHF.

Written as DNA, the CDR3 is TGTGCCAGCTACCGTCCGGGACAGGGGACCTACGAGCAGTACTTC. Amino acids: CASYRPGQGTYEQYF. The gene calls are TRBV2 and TRBJ2-7, with 10 positions matching TRBD1. The CDR3 has 15 amino acids. V lost 8 bases and J lost 2; bases outside the gene matches: 9. Germline CDR1 reads SNHLY; CDR2 reads FYNNEI.

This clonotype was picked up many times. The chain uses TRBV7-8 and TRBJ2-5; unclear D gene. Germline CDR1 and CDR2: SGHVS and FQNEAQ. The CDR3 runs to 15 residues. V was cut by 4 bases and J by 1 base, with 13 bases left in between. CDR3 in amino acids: CASSSPHRIQETQYF. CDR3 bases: TGTGCCAGCAGCTCCCCGCACAGAATCCAAGAGACCCAGTACTTC.

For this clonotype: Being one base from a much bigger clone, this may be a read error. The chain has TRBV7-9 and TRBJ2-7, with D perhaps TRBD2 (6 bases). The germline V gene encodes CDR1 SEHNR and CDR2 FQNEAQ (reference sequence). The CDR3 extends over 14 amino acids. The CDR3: CASSLGSGTGEQHF. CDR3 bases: TGTGCCAGCAGCTTAGGGTCAGGAACGGGGGAGCAGCACTTC.

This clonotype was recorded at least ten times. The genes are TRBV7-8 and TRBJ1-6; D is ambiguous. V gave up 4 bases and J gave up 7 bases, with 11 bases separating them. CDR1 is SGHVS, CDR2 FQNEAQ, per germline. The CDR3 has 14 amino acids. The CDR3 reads CASSSGELNSPLHF. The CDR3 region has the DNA TGTGCCAGCAGCTCCGGGGAGCTGAATTCACCCCTCCACTTT.

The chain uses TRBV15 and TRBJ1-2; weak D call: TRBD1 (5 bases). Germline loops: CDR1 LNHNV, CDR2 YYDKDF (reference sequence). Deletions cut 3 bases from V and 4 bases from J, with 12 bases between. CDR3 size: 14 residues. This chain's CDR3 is CATSSLDSVYGYTF. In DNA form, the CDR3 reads TGTGCCACCAGCAGCTTAGACAGCGTCTATGGCTACACCTTC.

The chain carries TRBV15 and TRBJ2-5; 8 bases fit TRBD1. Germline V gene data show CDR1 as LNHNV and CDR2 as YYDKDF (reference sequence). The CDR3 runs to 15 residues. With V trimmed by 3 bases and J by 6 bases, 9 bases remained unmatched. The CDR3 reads CATSSPRQGRQTQYF. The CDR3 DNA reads TGTGCCACCAGCAGCCCTCGACAGGGGCGGCAGACCCAGTACTTC.

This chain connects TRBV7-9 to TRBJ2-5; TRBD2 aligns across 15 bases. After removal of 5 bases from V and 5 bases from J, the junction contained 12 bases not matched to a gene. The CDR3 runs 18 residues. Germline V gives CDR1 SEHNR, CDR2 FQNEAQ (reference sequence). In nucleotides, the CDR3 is TGTGCCAGCAGCCTGTCCCCCGGGACTAGCGGGAGGAGCGAGACCCAGTACTTC. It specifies CASSLSPGTSGRSETQYF.